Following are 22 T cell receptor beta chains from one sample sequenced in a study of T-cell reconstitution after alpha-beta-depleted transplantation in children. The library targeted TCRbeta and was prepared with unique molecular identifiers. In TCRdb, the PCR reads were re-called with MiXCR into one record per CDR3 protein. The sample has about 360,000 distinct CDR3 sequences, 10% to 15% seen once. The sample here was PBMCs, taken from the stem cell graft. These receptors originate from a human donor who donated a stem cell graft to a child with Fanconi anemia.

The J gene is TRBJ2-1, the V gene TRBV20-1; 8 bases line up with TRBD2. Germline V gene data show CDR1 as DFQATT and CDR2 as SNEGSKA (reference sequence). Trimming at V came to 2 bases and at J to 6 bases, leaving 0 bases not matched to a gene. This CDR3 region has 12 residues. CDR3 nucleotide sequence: TGCAGTGCTAGACGGGGGGGCAATGAGCAGTTCTTC. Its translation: CSARRGGNEQFF.

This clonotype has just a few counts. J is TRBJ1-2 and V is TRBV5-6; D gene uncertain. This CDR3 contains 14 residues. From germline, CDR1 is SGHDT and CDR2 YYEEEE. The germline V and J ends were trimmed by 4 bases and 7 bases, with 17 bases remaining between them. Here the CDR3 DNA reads TGTGCCAGCAGCGAGATAGGGCAGGAGCGTGGCTACACCTTC. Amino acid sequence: CASSEIGQERGYTF.

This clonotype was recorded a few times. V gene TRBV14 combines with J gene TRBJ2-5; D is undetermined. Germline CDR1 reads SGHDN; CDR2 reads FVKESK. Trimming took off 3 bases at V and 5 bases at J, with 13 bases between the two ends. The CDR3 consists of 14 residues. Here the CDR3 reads CASSHGQEFETQYF. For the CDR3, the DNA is TGTGCCAGCAGCCATGGCCAGGAGTTCGAGACCCAGTACTTC.

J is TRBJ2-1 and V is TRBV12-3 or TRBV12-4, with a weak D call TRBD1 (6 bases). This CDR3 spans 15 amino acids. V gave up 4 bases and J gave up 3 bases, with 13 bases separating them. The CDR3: CASSSRGPNYNEQFF. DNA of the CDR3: TGTGCCAGCAGTTCCAGGGGTCCCAACTACAATGAGCAGTTCTTC.

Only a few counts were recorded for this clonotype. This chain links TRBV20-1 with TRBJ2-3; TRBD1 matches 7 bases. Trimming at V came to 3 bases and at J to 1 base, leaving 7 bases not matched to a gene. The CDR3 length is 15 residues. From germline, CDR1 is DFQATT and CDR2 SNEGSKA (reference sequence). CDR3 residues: CSARVLTGGTDTQYF. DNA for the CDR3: TGCAGTGCTAGGGTCCTTACAGGGGGCACAGATACGCAGTATTTT.

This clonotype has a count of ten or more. DNA for the CDR3: TGCAGTGCACTAAGGGACCTAGATACGCAGTATTTT. Translated, it gives CSALRDLDTQYF. V usage is TRBV20-1 and J usage is TRBJ2-3; D could derive from TRBD1 or TRBD2 (5 bases each). CDR1 DFQATT and CDR2 SNEGSKA come from the germline V gene (reference sequence). Deletions cut 6 bases from V and 5 bases from J, with 12 bases between. This CDR3 region has 12 residues.

CDR3 sequence: CASSYIRGTEAFF. DNA of the CDR3: TGTGCCAGCAGTTATATCAGGGGCACTGAAGCTTTCTTT. The rearrangement joins TRBV27 to TRBJ1-1, with D perhaps TRBD1 (6 bases). Germline V gene sequence: CDR1 MNHEY, CDR2 SMNVEV (reference sequence). The CDR3 extends over 13 amino acids. Trimming cost V 4 bases and J 4 bases, with 10 bases left between them.

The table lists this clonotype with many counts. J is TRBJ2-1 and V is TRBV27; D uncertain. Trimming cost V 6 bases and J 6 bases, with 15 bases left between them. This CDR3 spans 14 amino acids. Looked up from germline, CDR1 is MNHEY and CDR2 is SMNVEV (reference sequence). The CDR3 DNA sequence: TGTGCCAGCAGGGAGACGAAGTTCTTCAATGAGCAGTTCTTC. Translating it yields CASRETKFFNEQFF.

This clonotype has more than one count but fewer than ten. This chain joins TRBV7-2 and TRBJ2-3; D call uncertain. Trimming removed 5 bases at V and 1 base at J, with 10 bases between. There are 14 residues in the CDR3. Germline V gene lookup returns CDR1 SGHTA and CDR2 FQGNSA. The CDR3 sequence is CASSRTIGTDTQYF. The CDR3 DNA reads TGTGCCAGCAGCCGCACTATAGGCACAGATACGCAGTATTTT.

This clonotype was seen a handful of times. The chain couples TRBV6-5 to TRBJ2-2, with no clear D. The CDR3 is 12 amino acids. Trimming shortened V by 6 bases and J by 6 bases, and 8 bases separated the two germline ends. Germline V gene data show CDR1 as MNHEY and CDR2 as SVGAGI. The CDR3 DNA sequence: TGTGCCAGCAGCCGTACACCCGGGGAGCTGTTTTTT. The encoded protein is CASSRTPGELFF.

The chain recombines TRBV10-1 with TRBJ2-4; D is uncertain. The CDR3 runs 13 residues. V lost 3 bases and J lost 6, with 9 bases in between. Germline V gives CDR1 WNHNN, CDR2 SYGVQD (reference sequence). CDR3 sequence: CASSDSGTNIQYF. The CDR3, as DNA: TGCGCCAGCAGTGATTCGGGCACAAACATTCAGTACTTC.

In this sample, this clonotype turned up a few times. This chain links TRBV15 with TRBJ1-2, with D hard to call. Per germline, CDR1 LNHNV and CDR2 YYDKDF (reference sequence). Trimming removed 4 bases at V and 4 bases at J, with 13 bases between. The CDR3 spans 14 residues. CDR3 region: CATSKRLDIYGYTF. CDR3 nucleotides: TGTGCCACCAGCAAGAGACTTGATATCTATGGCTACACCTTC. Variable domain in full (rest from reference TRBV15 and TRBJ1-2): DAMVIQNPRYQVTQFGKPVTLSCSQTLNHNVMYWYQQKSSQAPKLLFHYYDKDFNNEADTPDNFQSRRPNTSFCFLDIRSPGLGDTAMYLCATSKRLDIYGYTFGSGTRLTVV.

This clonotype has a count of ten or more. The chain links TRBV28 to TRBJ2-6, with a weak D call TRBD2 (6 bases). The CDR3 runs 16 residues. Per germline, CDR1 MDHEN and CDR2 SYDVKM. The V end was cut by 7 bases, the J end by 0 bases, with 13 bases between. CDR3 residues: CASKSGGNSGANVLTF. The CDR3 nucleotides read TGTGCCAGCAAAAGTGGGGGGAACTCTGGGGCCAACGTCCTGACTTTC.

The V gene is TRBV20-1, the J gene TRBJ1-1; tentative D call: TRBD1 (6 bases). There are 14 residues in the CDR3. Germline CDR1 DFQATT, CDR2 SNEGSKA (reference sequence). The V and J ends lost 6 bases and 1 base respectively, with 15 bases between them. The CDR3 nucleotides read TGCAGTGCCTGGGGGCCTTCGTCGAACACTGAAGCTTTCTTT. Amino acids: CSAWGPSSNTEAFF.

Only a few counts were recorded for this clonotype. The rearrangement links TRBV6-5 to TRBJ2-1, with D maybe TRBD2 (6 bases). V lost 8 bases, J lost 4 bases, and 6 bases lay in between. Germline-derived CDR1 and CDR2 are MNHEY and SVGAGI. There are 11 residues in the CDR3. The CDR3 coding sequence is TGTGCCAGCGGGAGGTACAATGAGCAGTTCTTC. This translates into CASGRYNEQFF.

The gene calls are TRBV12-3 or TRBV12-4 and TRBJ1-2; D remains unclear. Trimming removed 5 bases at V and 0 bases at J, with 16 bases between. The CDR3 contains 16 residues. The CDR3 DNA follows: TGTGCCAGCAGTCCTGGGCCGGCCCCTGCTAACTATGGCTACACCTTC. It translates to CASSPGPAPANYGYTF.

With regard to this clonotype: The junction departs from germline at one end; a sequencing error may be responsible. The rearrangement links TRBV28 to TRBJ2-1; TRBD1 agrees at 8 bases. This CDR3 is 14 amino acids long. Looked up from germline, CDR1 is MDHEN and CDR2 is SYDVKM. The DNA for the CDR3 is TGTGCCAGCAGTTCCTTGGACAGGGAGCCCATCCAGGTCTTC. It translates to CASSSLDREPIQVF.

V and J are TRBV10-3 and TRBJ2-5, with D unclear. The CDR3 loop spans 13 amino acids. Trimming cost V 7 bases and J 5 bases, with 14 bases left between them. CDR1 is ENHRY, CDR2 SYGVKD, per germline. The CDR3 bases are TGTGCCATCACCGTGGACCCAATCGAGACCCAGTACTTC. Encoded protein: CAITVDPIETQYF.

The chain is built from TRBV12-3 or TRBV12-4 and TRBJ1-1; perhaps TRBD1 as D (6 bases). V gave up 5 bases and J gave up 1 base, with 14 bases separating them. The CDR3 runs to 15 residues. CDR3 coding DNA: TGTGCCAGCAGTCGAGGGGGATTTGAGAACACTGAAGCTTTCTTT. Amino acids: CASSRGGFENTEAFF.

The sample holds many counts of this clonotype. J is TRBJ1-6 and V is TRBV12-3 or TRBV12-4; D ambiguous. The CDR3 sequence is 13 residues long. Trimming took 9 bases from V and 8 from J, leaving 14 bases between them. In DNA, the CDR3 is TGTGCCAGTCAAGGTTCTCGAGATTCACCCCTCCACTTT. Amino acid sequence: CASQGSRDSPLHF.

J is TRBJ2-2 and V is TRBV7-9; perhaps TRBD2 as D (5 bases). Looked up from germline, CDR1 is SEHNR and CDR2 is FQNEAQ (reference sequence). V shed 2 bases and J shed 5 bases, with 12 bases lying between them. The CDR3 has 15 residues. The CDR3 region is CASSLPLRETGELFF. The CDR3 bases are TGTGCCAGCAGCTTACCCCTTCGGGAAACCGGGGAGCTGTTTTTT.

The CDR3 loop is CSVEGRGTYEQYF. Here the CDR3 DNA reads TGCAGCGTTGAAGGCCGGGGGACTTACGAGCAGTACTTC. The chain joins TRBV29-1 to TRBJ2-7; D possibly corresponds to TRBD2 (6 bases). The germline V and J ends were trimmed by 1 base and 4 bases, with 11 bases remaining between them. CDR3 length: 13 residues. CDR1 is SQVTM and CDR2 is ANQGSEA in the germline V gene.